This paragraph covers one T cell receptor beta chain sequence. What this receptor recognizes is not known. Base quality data are lacking; no much larger clone is found one base away. Taken from the germline V gene, the CDR1 and CDR2 loops are SGHRS and YFSETQ. V loses 0 bases, J loses 6 bases, and the germline ends lie 18 bases apart. The CDR3, from cysteine to phenylalanine, totals 16 residues. The kept DNA is CDR3 alone, 48 bases in frame from the first base. The sample is drawn from a study of lymphopenia after photon versus proton radiotherapy (dated by TCRdb to 2018 to 2020). Background on the whole study: The immunological effects of photon versus proton radiation therapy were compared in patients with gastrointestinal tumors who developed high-grade lymphopenia. The cohort comprised 20 patients with gastrointestinal tumors who received either photon or proton therapy and then developed lymphopenia. The study aimed to characterize how the two radiation modalities differ in their impact on the immune system.

The paper as a whole reports these results and caveats: After the lymphocyte count nadir, repertoires from photon-treated patients showed oligoclonal expansion, particularly of CD8+ Temra cells, and this expansion drove the decline in diversity. During treatment, patients who received photon therapy lost naive T cells and TCR diversity and gained effector/memory populations, whereas patients who received proton therapy remained relatively stable. Across the cohort, among patients who died, a greater drop in TCR diversity after the nadir was inversely correlated with overall survival time. The survival association was assessed only in patients who died, and better survival with proton therapy was presented by the authors as a possibility rather than a demonstrated result.

The receptor library was made with the immunoSEQ multiplex PCR assay. Alongside multiparametric flow cytometry, deep sequencing of rearranged TCR beta loci was used to profile the T cell repertoires. What TCRdb holds here is the immuneACCESS table cut down to in-frame rearrangements. Part of the clones is not present; checked against another copy, under half of the missing clones reflect an unresolved V gene, and the others are unexplained. The sample table holds 150,000 or so clones, of which 75% to 90% were seen once. About 4.7% of the sample goes to the ten largest clones. This clonotype was sampled from a man aged 45-65 years with gastric cancer. This sequence uses TRBV5-1 and TRBJ1-1, with a tentative D gene TRBD1 over 5 matching bases. This material consisted of peripheral blood, taken from a patient treated with photon-based radiotherapy. This receptor has the CDR3 CASSLEYQGRGAEAFF. The DNA reads as follows: TGCGCCAGCAGCTTGGAATACCAGGGAAGAGGAGCTGAAGCTTTCTTT.